This is a list of T cell receptor beta chains from one sample in a study of T cell responses to AZD1222 COVID-19 vaccine. Clones were read by immunoSEQ multiplex PCR, and TCRdb kept only the in-frame ones, dropping some. This sample has more than 70,000 clones, with nearly 90% found just once. The source was peripheral blood, collected on day 0 of MenACWY control vaccination. All receptors come from an adult in good health. CDR3s include the opening cysteine and the closing phenylalanine or tryptophan. A D gene is named only where the DNA matches it firmly. Rows give clone size only sometimes, using once, few, many, or a class for an expanded clone.

abundance	v_gene	d_gene	j_gene	CDR3nt	CDR3aa
-	TRBV2	TRBD1	TRBJ2-7	TGTGCCAGCAGTCAAAGCCAAGGGGACAGCTACGAGCAGTACTTC	CASSQSQGDSYEQYF
-	TRBV7-2	-	TRBJ2-3	TGTGCCAGCAAAGGGCGTTCCACAGATACGCAGTATTTT	CASKGRSTDTQYF
many	TRBV4-3	-	TRBJ1-3	TGCGCCAGCAGCCAAGATAATCAGGCCTACTCTGGAAACACCATATATTTT	CASSQDNQAYSGNTIYF
-	TRBV2	-	TRBJ2-6	TGTGCCAGCAGTGCTTCCTTCTCTGGGGCCAACGTCCTGACTTTC	CASSASFSGANVLTF
-	TRBV5-1	-	TRBJ2-2	TGCGCCAGCAGCCAGGAATACCCGGGCCTGACCGGGGAGCTGTTTTTT	CASSQEYPGLTGELFF
few	TRBV7-9	-	TRBJ1-1	TGTGCCAGCAGCCGGATCGAACGGGGCACTGAAGCTTTCTTT	CASSRIERGTEAFF
-	TRBV7-9	-	TRBJ1-3	TGTGCCAGCAGCTCGGGAGGAAACACCATATATTTT	CASSSGGNTIYF
-	TRBV9	-	TRBJ1-5	TGTGCCAGCAGCGTAGCTCCCGGACAGCCCCAGCATTTT	CASSVAPGQPQHF
-	TRBV4-3	-	TRBJ2-1	TGCGCCAGCAGCCAAGATAGAGGCGGTTACAATGAGCAGTTCTTC	CASSQDRGGYNEQFF
-	TRBV4-1	-	TRBJ2-2	TGCGCCAGCAGCCAGGGACCCTCTACCTTCACGGGGGAGCTGTTTTTT	CASSQGPSTFTGELFF
-	TRBV6-1	-	TRBJ2-7	TGTGCCAGCAGTGAAAACGTACTGCACGTGTCCGAGCAGTACTTC	CASSENVLHVSEQYF
-	TRBV5-1	-	TRBJ2-5	TGCGCCAGCAGCTTGGGTCGGGGTGAAGAGACCCAGTACTTC	CASSLGRGEETQYF
-	TRBV7-8	-	TRBJ1-1	TGTGCCAGCAGCTTAGCCGGGGGGCGGGTGAACACTGAAGCTTTCTTT	CASSLAGGRVNTEAFF
-	TRBV29-1	TRBD2	TRBJ2-1	TGCAGCGTTGAAGGGCGGGGGAACTCCTACAATGAGCAGTTCTTC	CSVEGRGNSYNEQFF
-	TRBV12-3/TRBV12-4	-	TRBJ1-6	TGTGCCAGCAGTTTGCAGTTATGGTCACCCCTCCACTTT	CASSLQLWSPLHF
-	TRBV5-1	TRBD2	TRBJ2-7	TGCGCCAGCAGCCCGGCTCCTAGCGGGGGGATATCCTACGAGCAGTACTTC	CASSPAPSGGISYEQYF
-	TRBV3-1/TRBV3-2	-	TRBJ1-1	TGTGCCAGCAGCGCCCTTTTAACTACTGAAGCTTTCTTT	CASSALLTTEAFF
-	TRBV19	-	TRBJ1-2	TGTGCCAGTAGTATCGACGGGGGGAAAACGTATGGCTACACCTTC	CASSIDGGKTYGYTF
-	TRBV4-1	-	TRBJ2-7	TGCGCCAGCAGCCAAGATGCCGCCCGCTACGAGCAGTACTTC	CASSQDAARYEQYF
once	TRBV6-5	-	TRBJ2-3	TGTGCCAGCAGTTACTCGGCGGGCGGCACAGATACGCAGTATTTT	CASSYSAGGTDTQYF
-	TRBV4-2	-	TRBJ1-2	TGTGCCAGCAGCCAAGATCTTTTCGGCAGGGCGGATGGCTACACCTTC	CASSQDLFGRADGYTF
-	TRBV30	-	TRBJ1-1	TGTGCCTGGAGTCACGGCACTGAAGCTTTCTTT	CAWSHGTEAFF
-	TRBV14	-	TRBJ2-1	TGTGCCAGCAGCCAAGTAGGGGGCTACAATGAGCAGTTCTTC	CASSQVGGYNEQFF
once	TRBV19	-	TRBJ1-1	TGTGCCAGTAGCCCGGGGGCGCTCGAGACTGAAGCTTTCTTT	CASSPGALETEAFF
-	TRBV5-6	TRBD1	TRBJ2-6	TGTGCCAGCAGCCTTGACAGGGCTGGGGCCAACGTCCTGACTTTC	CASSLDRAGANVLTF
-	TRBV9	-	TRBJ1-5	TGTGCCAGCAGCGTAGACTGGAATCAGCCCCAGCATTTT	CASSVDWNQPQHF
-	TRBV11-2	-	TRBJ1-5	TGTGCCAGCAGCTTAGGGCCCGGCAATCAGCCCCAGCATTTT	CASSLGPGNQPQHF
-	TRBV28	-	TRBJ1-4	TGTGCCAGCAGCCCATCTGTGGCGAGCGGACGGGAAAAACTGTTTTTT	CASSPSVASGREKLFF
-	TRBV19	-	TRBJ1-2	TGTGCCAGTAGTATAGAAGGTTTCAGGCGTGGCTACACCTTC	CASSIEGFRRGYTF
-	TRBV6-5	TRBD2	TRBJ2-5	TGTGCCAGCAACCTAGCGGGGGGTAAAGAGACCCAGTACTTC	CASNLAGGKETQYF
-	TRBV18	-	TRBJ1-1	TGTGCCAGCTCACCACCGGCCGGGTGGAACACTGAAGCTTTCTTT	CASSPPAGWNTEAFF
few	TRBV3-1/TRBV3-2	-	TRBJ1-6	TGTGCCAGCAGCCAAGAGTTTGCAGGCCCGGGTTCACCCCTCCACTTT	CASSQEFAGPGSPLHF
-	TRBV18	-	TRBJ1-1	TGTGCCAGCTCACTTCCGGGACCCCAGAACACTGAAGCTTTCTTT	CASSLPGPQNTEAFF
few	TRBV18	TRBD1	TRBJ1-1	TGTGCCAGCTCACCACCGCCAGGGGGGATAGGCACTGAAGCTTTCTTT	CASSPPPGGIGTEAFF
-	TRBV30	-	TRBJ2-2	TGTGCCTGGAGTGTAGGGCACGGGAACACCGGGGAGCTGTTTTTT	CAWSVGHGNTGELFF
-	TRBV7-3	TRBD1	TRBJ1-1	TGTGCCAGCAGTGGACAGGGCCGTTCCGAAGCTTTCTTT	CASSGQGRSEAFF
-	TRBV12-3/TRBV12-4	-	TRBJ1-4	TGTGCCAGCAGGATGACAGAGTTTGAAAAACTGTTTTTT	CASRMTEFEKLFF
-	TRBV3-1/TRBV3-2	TRBD2	TRBJ2-7	TGTGCCAGCAGCCATCGCGGGGCGGGGGGGAGTTACAAACTCTACGAGCAGTACTTC	CASSHRGAGGSYKLYEQYF
-	TRBV11-1	TRBD1	TRBJ2-2	TGTGCCAGCAGCTTAGCAGGGGGCTACACCGGGGAGCTGTTTTTT	CASSLAGGYTGELFF
-	TRBV6-1	-	TRBJ2-2	TGTGCCAGCATTTTAGGTCTGAACACCGGGGAGCTGTTTTTT	CASILGLNTGELFF
-	TRBV6-5	TRBD1	TRBJ1-4	TGTGCCAGCAGTTGGGGACAGGGGGGAGGGTATGAAAAACTGTTTTTT	CASSWGQGGGYEKLFF
-	TRBV6-5	-	TRBJ2-2	TGTGCCAGCACCGTTCTGTTAAGGAACACCGGGGAGCTGTTTTTT	CASTVLLRNTGELFF
few	TRBV4-2	-	TRBJ2-5	TGTGCCAGCAGCCAAGAAGAGACCCAGTACTTC	CASSQEETQYF
-	TRBV15	TRBD2	TRBJ2-7	TGTGCCACCAGCAGAGAAGGACTGGCGGGGGGTTACGAGCAGTACTTC	CATSREGLAGGYEQYF
-	TRBV4-3	-	TRBJ2-7	TGCGCCAGCAGCCAAGACTGGGGCCGGGACGAGCAGTACTTC	CASSQDWGRDEQYF
-	TRBV12-5	-	TRBJ1-4	TGTGCTAGTGGTTTGGGAACCCAGGGTGAAAAACTGTTTTTT	CASGLGTQGEKLFF
once	TRBV4-1	-	TRBJ1-1	TGCGCCAGCAGCCAAGGTCGGTTCGGAACTGAAGCTTTCTTT	CASSQGRFGTEAFF